The next 26 T cell receptor beta chains were all read from a single sample in a study of OX40 agonist ivuxolimab in advanced cancers. Measured with immunoSEQ multiplex PCR; TCRdb has only the in-frame clones, and not every one. Of about 83,000 clones detected, over 75% appear once; the ten largest clones hold less than 0.75%. The sample here was CD4+ or CD8+ T cells sorted from blood, taken in a trial of the OX40 agonist ivuxolimab. These receptors originate from an adult with an advanced solid tumor such as melanoma, head and neck, liver or kidney cancer.

The CDR3 here is CAWNPPDGGSTEAFF. The CDR3 coding sequence is TGTGCCTGGAACCCCCCCGACGGGGGAAGCACTGAAGCTTTCTTT. The chain combines TRBV30 with TRBJ1-1, with a possible D match to TRBD1 (5 bases). The V and J ends lost 4 bases and 4 bases respectively, with 19 bases between them. Germline V CDR1 and CDR2: GTSNPN, SVGIG (reference sequence). This CDR3 is 15 amino acids long.

This sequence joins TRBV11-3 and TRBJ1-3; the D is unclear. In germline, CDR1 is SGHNT, CDR2 YENEEA. This CDR3 spans 13 amino acids. Trimming took 3 bases from V and 8 from J, leaving 11 bases between them. The CDR3 loop reads CASSLGSSDTIYF. The CDR3 DNA is TGTGCCAGCAGCTTGGGCAGTTCGGACACCATATATTTT.

This chain connects TRBV11-2 to TRBJ1-2; possibly TRBD1 for D (5 bases). Germline lookup yields CDR1 SGHAT and CDR2 FQNNGV. V lost 0 bases, J lost 0 bases, and 17 bases lay in between. The CDR3 is 18 residues long. In DNA form, the CDR3 reads TGTGCCAGCAGCTTAGAAAGGGGCCGGCCCGAAGCTAACTATGGCTACACCTTC. Encoded protein: CASSLERGRPEANYGYTF.

CDR3 nucleotide sequence: TGTGCCAGCAGTGGTAGATACAATGAGCAGTTCTTC. This translates into CASSGRYNEQFF. This chain links TRBV6-5 with TRBJ2-1, with D unclear. The germline V and J ends were trimmed by 5 bases and 4 bases, with 6 bases remaining between them. Germline V gives CDR1 MNHEY, CDR2 SVGAGI. The CDR3 spans 12 residues.

This clone was detected a few times. The gene calls are TRBV4-1 and TRBJ2-7; 11 positions agree with TRBD2. The germline CDR1 and CDR2 sequences are MGHRA and YSYEKL. After removal of 5 bases from V and 1 base from J, the junction contained 13 bases not matched to a gene. The CDR3 extends over 18 amino acids. As DNA, the CDR3 is TGCGCCAGCAGCAAACTCGATTCGACTAGCGGGGCGTCCTACGAGCAGTACTTC. This translates into CASSKLDSTSGASYEQYF.

V is TRBV7-8 and J is TRBJ2-3; tentative D call: TRBD2 (5 bases). The CDR3 is 14 amino acids. The germline V and J ends were trimmed by 5 bases and 0 bases, with 9 bases remaining between them. Germline V lookup: CDR1 SGHVS, CDR2 FQNEAQ. CDR3 nucleotides: TGTGCCAGCAGCACCCGGACTAGCACAGATACGCAGTATTTT. Its translation is CASSTRTSTDTQYF. Using reference TRBV7-8 and TRBJ2-3 for the parts outside the CDR3, the full variable domain is GAGVSQSPRYKVAKRGQDVALRCDPISGHVSLFWYQQALGQGPEFLTYFQNEAQLDKSGLPSDRFFAERPEGSVSTLKIQRTQQEDSAVYLCASSTRTSTDTQYFGPGTRLTVL.

The gene calls are TRBV6-5 and TRBJ1-1; the D is unclear. This CDR3 is 13 amino acids long. V was cut by 5 bases and J by 4 bases, with 11 bases left in between. Germline V gene data show CDR1 as MNHEY and CDR2 as SVGAGI. The CDR3 loop reads CASSTPRSTEAFF. CDR3 sequence (DNA): TGTGCCAGCAGTACCCCCCGAAGCACTGAAGCTTTCTTT.

The chain joins TRBV25-1 to TRBJ1-2; a possible D gene is TRBD1 (6 bases). Germline CDR1 and CDR2: MGHDK and SYGVNS. Trimming pared 5 bases from V and 5 bases from J, leaving 18 bases between. The length of the CDR3 is 15 residues. CDR3: CASSLGGRGSYGYTF. Written as DNA, the CDR3 is TGTGCCAGCAGTCTCGGGGGGCGCGGTTCGTATGGCTACACCTTC.

The chain carries TRBV7-2 and TRBJ2-7, with TRBD1 matching over 7 bases. The CDR3 spans 14 residues. From germline, CDR1 is SGHTA and CDR2 FQGNSA. Trimming took 7 bases from V and 2 from J; bases not matched to a gene: 8. The CDR3 nucleotides are TGTGCCAGCACCATGACAGGGACCCCCTACGAGCAGTACTTC. This encodes CASTMTGTPYEQYF.

The chain couples TRBV7-2 to TRBJ2-7; 8 bases line up with TRBD2. Germline lookup yields CDR1 SGHTA and CDR2 FQGNSA. After removal of 5 bases from V and 5 bases from J, the junction contained 8 bases not matched to a gene. The CDR3 totals 14 residues. DNA of the CDR3: TGTGCCAGCAGCCCGAACGGGGGGGGTAACGAGCAGTACTTC. Its translation is CASSPNGGGNEQYF.

This chain uses TRBV18 with TRBJ2-7; D uncertain. The CDR3 runs to 13 residues. Germline assignment: CDR1 KGHSH and CDR2 LQKENI. V gave up 3 bases and J gave up 5 bases, with 11 bases separating them. The CDR3 bases are TGTGCCAGCTCACCCCTCGGTAGCCACGAGCAGTACTTC. Amino acid sequence: CASSPLGSHEQYF.

CDR3 protein: CASSTLQGGQNYGYTF. As DNA, the CDR3 is TGTGCCAGTAGTACCCTACAGGGGGGGCAGAACTATGGCTACACCTTC. The chain uses TRBV19 and TRBJ1-2; 8 bases are a match to TRBD1. This CDR3 contains 16 residues. CDR1 is LNHDA and CDR2 is SQIVND in the germline V gene (reference sequence). The ends lost 4 bases at V and 2 bases at J; junction bases unmatched: 9.

This clone occurred a few times. The V call is TRBV7-2, the J call TRBJ1-2; D uncertain. Trimming took 1 base from V and 2 from J, leaving 5 bases between them. This CDR3 comprises 13 residues. CDR1 and CDR2 from the germline V gene are SGHTA and FQGNSA. Written as DNA, the CDR3 is TGTGCCAGCAGCTTAGGTCTAAACTATGGCTACACCTTC. Translated: CASSLGLNYGYTF.

This clone appeared once. This chain connects TRBV6-5 to TRBJ1-1; TRBD1 agrees at 7 bases. Per germline, CDR1 MNHEY and CDR2 SVGAGI. CDR3 length equals 15 residues. With 6 bases clipped from V and 1 base from J, the junction kept 8 bases outside the gene matches. The CDR3 DNA follows: TGTGCCAGCAGATACCAGGGGGGGCCGAACACTGAAGCTTTCTTT. Amino acid sequence: CASRYQGGPNTEAFF.

The rearrangement joins TRBV7-8 to TRBJ2-7; D remains unclear. The CDR3 has 13 residues. V gave up 3 bases and J gave up 3 bases, with 9 bases separating them. Germline assignment: CDR1 SGHVS and CDR2 FQNEAQ. The CDR3: CASSLGWVYEQYF. The DNA of the CDR3 is TGTGCCAGCAGCTTGGGCTGGGTCTACGAGCAGTACTTC.

The rearrangement uses TRBV5-8 and TRBJ2-1; D gene ambiguous. Germline V CDR1 and CDR2: SGHTS, YDEGEE. Trimming removed 2 bases at V and 1 base at J, with 13 bases between. This CDR3 is built from 16 residues. The CDR3: CASSFLRGMSYNEQFF. The DNA for the CDR3 is TGTGCCAGCAGCTTTCTCCGTGGAATGTCCTACAATGAGCAGTTCTTC.

This clone occurred once. This chain connects TRBV30 to TRBJ1-2; possible D gene TRBD1, 5 bases. The CDR3 runs to 12 residues. V was pared by 0 bases and J by 7 bases, with 9 bases between. CDR1 and CDR2 from the germline V gene are GTSNPN and SVGIG (reference sequence). The CDR3 is CAWSVTQGGYTF. CDR3 DNA: TGTGCCTGGAGTGTCACCCAGGGTGGCTACACCTTC.

The chain joins TRBV5-1 to TRBJ1-1; TRBD1 agrees at 11 bases. The CDR3 totals 14 residues. Per the germline V gene, CDR1 is SGHRS and CDR2 is YFSETQ. V shed 4 bases and J 5 bases; nucleotides not matched to a gene: 4. The CDR3 sequence: CASSPGTGGTEAFF. The CDR3 DNA reads TGCGCCAGCAGCCCGGGGACAGGGGGGACTGAAGCTTTCTTT.

V gene TRBV5-1 combines with J gene TRBJ2-3, with 14 bases lining up with TRBD2. V lost 0 bases and J lost 3; bases outside the gene matches: 9. CDR3 length equals 19 residues. Looked up from germline, CDR1 is SGHRS and CDR2 is YFSETQ. The CDR3, as DNA: TGCGCCAGCAGCTTGGGCGGACTAGCGGGGGGAAGAGTAACAGATACGCAGTATTTT. Its protein is CASSLGGLAGGRVTDTQYF.

The CDR3 protein is CASSQEYGEAAGNQPQHF. The CDR3 DNA follows: TGTGCCAGCAGCCAAGAATACGGGGAGGCTGCGGGCAATCAGCCCCAGCATTTT. This rearrangement joins TRBV4-2 to TRBJ1-5; D is unclear. The length of the CDR3 is 18 residues. CDR1 LGHNA and CDR2 YNFKEQ come from the germline V gene. V was pared by 0 bases and J by 2 bases, with 17 bases between.

The chain recombines TRBV9 with TRBJ1-4; TRBD1 agrees at 9 bases. The CDR3 loop spans 16 amino acids. From germline, CDR1 is SGDLS and CDR2 YYNGEE. V lost 3 bases to trimming and J lost 6 bases; unmatched junction nucleotides: 9. The CDR3 DNA reads as TGTGCCAGCAGCGGGGGACAGGGACAGTGGGATGAAAAACTGTTTTTT. This codes for CASSGGQGQWDEKLFF.

The rearrangement uses TRBV4-3 and TRBJ2-7, with 7 positions matching TRBD1. The CDR3 runs to 15 residues. Germline V gene sequence: CDR1 LGHNA, CDR2 YSLEER. V dropped 2 bases and J dropped 0; count of bases not matched to a gene: 4. The CDR3 spells CASSQTGTVSYEQYF. The DNA of the CDR3 is TGCGCCAGCAGCCAAACCGGGACAGTCTCCTACGAGCAGTACTTC.

The chain uses TRBV13 and TRBJ2-5; TRBD2 agrees at 13 bases. J gave up 2 bases and V 3 bases, and 3 bases lay outside the gene matches. The CDR3 has 16 residues. The germline CDR1 and CDR2 sequences are PRHDT and FYEKMQ (reference sequence). CDR3 region: CASSFGTSGVQETQYF. In DNA form, the CDR3 reads TGTGCCAGCAGCTTCGGGACTAGCGGGGTACAAGAGACCCAGTACTTC. Based on the CDR3 plus reference TRBV13 and TRBJ2-5, the full variable domain is AAGVIQSPRHLIKEKRETATLKCYPIPRHDTVYWYQQGPGQDPQFLISFYEKMQSDKGSIPDRFSAQQFSDYHSELNMSSLELGDSALYFCASSFGTSGVQETQYFGPGTRLLVL.

The genes are TRBV28 and TRBJ1-1; a weak D match, TRBD1 (5 bases). The length of the CDR3 is 15 residues. Germline CDR1 and CDR2: MDHEN and SYDVKM. The germline V and J ends were trimmed by 5 bases and 2 bases, with 15 bases remaining between them. For the CDR3, the DNA is TGTGCCAGCAGTCCCGGGGCAGTCGAAAACACTGAAGCTTTCTTT. Residues: CASSPGAVENTEAFF. The full variable domain, rest sourced from reference TRBV28 and TRBJ1-1, is DVKVTQSSRYLVKRTGEKVFLECVQDMDHENMFWYRQDPGLGLRLIYFSYDVKMKEKGDIPEGYSVSREKKERFSLILESASTNQTSMYLCASSPGAVENTEAFFGQGTRLTVV.

The chain has TRBV5-6 and TRBJ1-2; D perhaps matches TRBD1 (6 bases). V lost 3 bases, J lost 5 bases, and 20 bases lay in between. The CDR3 contains 16 residues. Germline V gene data show CDR1 as SGHDT and CDR2 as YYEEEE. The CDR3 loop reads CASSYQGSGVVYGYTF. The DNA of the CDR3 is TGTGCCAGCAGCTACCAGGGGTCGGGTGTTGTTTATGGCTACACCTTC.

The chain recombines TRBV11-2 with TRBJ1-1; D is uncertain. V was shortened by 1 base and J by 10 bases, with 10 bases between the two germline ends. The CDR3 has 12 amino acids. Germline V gene lookup returns CDR1 SGHAT and CDR2 FQNNGV. Here the CDR3 reads CASSLAPGRAFF. CDR3 in DNA: TGTGCCAGCAGCTTAGCCCCTGGTAGAGCTTTCTTT.